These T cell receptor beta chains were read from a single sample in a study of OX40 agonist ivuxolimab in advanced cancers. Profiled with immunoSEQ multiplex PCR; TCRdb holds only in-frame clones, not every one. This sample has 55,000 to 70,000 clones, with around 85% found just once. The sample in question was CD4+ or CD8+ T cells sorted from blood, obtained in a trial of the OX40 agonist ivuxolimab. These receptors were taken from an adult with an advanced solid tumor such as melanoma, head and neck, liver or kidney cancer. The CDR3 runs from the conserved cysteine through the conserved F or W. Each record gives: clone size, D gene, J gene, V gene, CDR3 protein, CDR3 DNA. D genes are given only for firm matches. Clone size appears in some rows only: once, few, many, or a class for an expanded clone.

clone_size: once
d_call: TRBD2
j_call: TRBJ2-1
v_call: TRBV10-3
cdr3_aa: CAISGLTSEYYNEQFF
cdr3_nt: TGTGCCATCAGTGGGCTTACTAGCGAATACTACAATGAGCAGTTCTTC

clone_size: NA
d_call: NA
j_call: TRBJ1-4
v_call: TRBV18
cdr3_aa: CASSQALGGANEKLFF
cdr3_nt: TGTGCCAGCTCACAGGCCTTGGGAGGGGCTAATGAAAAACTGTTTTTT

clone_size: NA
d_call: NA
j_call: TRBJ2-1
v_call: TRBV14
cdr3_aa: CASSQVEDNEQFF
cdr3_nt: TGTGCCAGCAGCCAAGTCGAGGACAATGAGCAGTTCTTC

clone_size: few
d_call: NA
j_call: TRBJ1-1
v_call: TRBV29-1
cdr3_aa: CSVVQITEAFF
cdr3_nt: TGCAGCGTCGTACAGATCACTGAAGCTTTCTTT

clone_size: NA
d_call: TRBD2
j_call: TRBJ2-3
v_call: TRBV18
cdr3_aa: CASSPSSGSTDTQYF
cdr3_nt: TGTGCCAGCTCACCTTCTAGCGGAAGCACAGATACGCAGTATTTT

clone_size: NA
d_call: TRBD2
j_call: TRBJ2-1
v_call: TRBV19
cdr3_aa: CASSRTSGGTYNEQFF
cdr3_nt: TGTGCCAGTAGTAGAACTAGCGGGGGGACTTACAATGAGCAGTTCTTC

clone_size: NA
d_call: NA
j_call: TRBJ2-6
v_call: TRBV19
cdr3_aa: CASSINSERTSGANVLTF
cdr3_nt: TGTGCCAGTAGTATAAATTCGGAGAGGACGTCTGGGGCCAACGTCCTGACTTTC

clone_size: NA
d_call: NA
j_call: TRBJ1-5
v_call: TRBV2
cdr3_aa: CASSGGRNNQPQHF
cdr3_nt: TGTGCCAGCAGTGGGGGCAGGAACAATCAGCCCCAGCATTTT

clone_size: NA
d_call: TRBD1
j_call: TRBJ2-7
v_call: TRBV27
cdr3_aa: CASSPRDRVSYEQYF
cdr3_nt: TGTGCCAGCAGTCCCCGGGACAGGGTCTCCTACGAGCAGTACTTC

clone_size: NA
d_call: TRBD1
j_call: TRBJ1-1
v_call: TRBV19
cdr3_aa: CASSMDRDRALNTEAFF
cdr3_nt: TGTGCCAGTAGTATGGACCGGGACAGGGCTCTGAACACTGAAGCTTTCTTT

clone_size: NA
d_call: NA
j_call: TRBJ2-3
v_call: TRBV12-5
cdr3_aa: CASAIGGTDTQYF
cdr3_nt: TGTGCTAGTGCCATTGGGGGGACAGATACGCAGTATTTT

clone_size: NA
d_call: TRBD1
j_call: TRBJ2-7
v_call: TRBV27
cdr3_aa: CASRTGYHEQYF
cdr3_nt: TGTGCCAGCAGGACAGGGTACCACGAGCAGTACTTC

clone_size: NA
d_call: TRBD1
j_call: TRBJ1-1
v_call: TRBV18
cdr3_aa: CASSPTGALNTEAFF
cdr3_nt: TGTGCCAGCTCACCGACAGGGGCCCTGAACACTGAAGCTTTCTTT

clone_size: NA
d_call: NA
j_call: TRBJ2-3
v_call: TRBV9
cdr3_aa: CASSYLPSTDTQYF
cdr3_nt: TGTGCCAGCAGTTATCTACCATCCACAGATACGCAGTATTTT

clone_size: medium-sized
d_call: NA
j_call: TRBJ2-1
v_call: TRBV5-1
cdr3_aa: CASSYDGSYNEQFF
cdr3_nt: TGCGCCAGCAGCTACGACGGCTCCTACAATGAGCAGTTCTTC

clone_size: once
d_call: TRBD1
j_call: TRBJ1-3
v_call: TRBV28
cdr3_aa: CASSKLQGTFSGNTIYF
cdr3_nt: TGTGCCAGCAGTAAACTACAGGGGACTTTCTCTGGAAACACCATATATTTT

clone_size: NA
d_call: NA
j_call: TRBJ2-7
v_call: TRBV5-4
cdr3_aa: CASTNSSAYLYEQYF
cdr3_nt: TGTGCCAGCACCAATAGTAGCGCTTACCTATACGAGCAGTACTTC

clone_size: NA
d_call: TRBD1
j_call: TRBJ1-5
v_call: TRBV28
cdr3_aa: CASSPTGGERQPQHF
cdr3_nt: TGTGCCAGCAGCCCTACAGGGGGCGAACGTCAGCCCCAGCATTTT

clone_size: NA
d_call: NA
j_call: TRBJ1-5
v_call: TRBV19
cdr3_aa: CASRGSNQPQHF
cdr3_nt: TGTGCCAGTAGGGGGTCCAATCAGCCCCAGCATTTT

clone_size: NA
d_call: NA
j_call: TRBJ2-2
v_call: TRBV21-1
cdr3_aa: CASSLRDHQSGELFF
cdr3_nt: TGTGCCAGCAGCCTCCGGGACCATCAATCGGGGGAGCTGTTTTTT

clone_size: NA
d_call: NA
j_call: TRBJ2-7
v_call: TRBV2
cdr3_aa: CASRGNYEQYF
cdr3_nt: TGTGCCAGCAGAGGCAACTACGAGCAGTACTTC

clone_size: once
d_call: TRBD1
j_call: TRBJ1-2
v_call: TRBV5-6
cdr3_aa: CASSRAGQGFGYTF
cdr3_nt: TGTGCCAGCAGCCGGGCTGGACAGGGTTTTGGCTACACCTTC